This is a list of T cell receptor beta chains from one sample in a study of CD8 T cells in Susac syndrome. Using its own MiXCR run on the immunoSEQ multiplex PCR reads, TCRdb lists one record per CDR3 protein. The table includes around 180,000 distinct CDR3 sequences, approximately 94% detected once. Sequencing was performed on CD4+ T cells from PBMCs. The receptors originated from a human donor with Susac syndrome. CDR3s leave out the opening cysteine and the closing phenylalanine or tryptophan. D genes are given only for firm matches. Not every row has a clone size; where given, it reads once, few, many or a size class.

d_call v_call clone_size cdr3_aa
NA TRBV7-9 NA ASSSPATTLGYT
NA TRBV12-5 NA ASGTWTAPNYGYT
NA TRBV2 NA ASSEAGRQSEAF
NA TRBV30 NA AWSKGGSDGYT
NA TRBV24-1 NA ATSDLLTGYYEQY
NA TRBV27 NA ASRGTALSYEQY
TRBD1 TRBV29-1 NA SVDRTGKNTEAF
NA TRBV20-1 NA SPREGEQF
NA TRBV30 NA AWGVGHGYT
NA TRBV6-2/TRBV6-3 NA ASSLNDSGELF
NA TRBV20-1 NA SAKTENYGYT
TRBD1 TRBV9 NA ASSLGGTGVNQPQH
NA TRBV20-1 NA SANSGGGELF
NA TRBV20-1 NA SARDRGAGEKLF
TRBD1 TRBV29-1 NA SVESLTGGSNYGYT
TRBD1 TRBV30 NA AWTPGQKGEQY
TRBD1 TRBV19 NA ASTKTGSDEQF
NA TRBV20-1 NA SARARDANYGYT
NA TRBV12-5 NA ASGPGNTYQPQH
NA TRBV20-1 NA SASPSTRVQETQY
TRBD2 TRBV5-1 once ASRQSGTNKETQY
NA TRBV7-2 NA ASSSDSGSYEQY
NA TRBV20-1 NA SAGTDRGNEQF
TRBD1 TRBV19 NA ASNRQGGTLH
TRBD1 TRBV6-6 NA ASSHGTGYTEAF
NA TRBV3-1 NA ASSQDEETQY
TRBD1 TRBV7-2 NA ASSLVPTGRSEQY
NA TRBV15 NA ATSRERDNYGYT
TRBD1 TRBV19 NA ASSSTGADTQY
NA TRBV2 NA ASSYVRSTEAF
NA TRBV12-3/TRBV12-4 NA ASQESSGNTIY
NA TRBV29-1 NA SVDGSQETQY